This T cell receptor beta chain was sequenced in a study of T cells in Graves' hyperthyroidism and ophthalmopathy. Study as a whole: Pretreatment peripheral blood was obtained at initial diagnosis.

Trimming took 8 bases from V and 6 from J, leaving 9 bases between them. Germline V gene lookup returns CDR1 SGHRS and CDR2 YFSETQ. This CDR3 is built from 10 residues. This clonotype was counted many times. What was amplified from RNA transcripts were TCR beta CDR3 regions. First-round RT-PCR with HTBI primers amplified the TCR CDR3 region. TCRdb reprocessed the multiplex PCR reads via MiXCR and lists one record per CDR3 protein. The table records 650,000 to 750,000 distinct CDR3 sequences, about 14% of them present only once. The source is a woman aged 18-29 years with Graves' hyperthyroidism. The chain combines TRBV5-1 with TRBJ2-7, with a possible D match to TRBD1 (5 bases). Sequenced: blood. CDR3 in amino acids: CARDKPEQYF. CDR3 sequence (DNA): TGCGCCAGGGACAAGCCCGAGCAGTACTTC.